This T cell receptor (beta chain) was sequenced in a study of response to subunit inactivated influenza vaccine. This clonotype has more than one count but fewer than ten. Its antigen is undetermined. Trimming stripped 7 bases from V and 2 bases from J, with 22 bases between. The CDR3 loop spans 17 amino acids. Overall study findings and caveats: That few new T cells are recruited by each seasonal influenza vaccination was the authors' suggestion.

TCRdb ran MiXCR on the RT-PCR reads and lists one entry per CDR3 protein. The profile shows about 800,000 distinct CDR3 sequences, 21% of them singletons. V usage is TRBV12-3 or TRBV12-4 and J usage is TRBJ2-3; D gene ambiguous. This clonotype was obtained from a man between 50 and 59 years old who received an inactivated influenza vaccine. This specimen was PBMCs from blood, taken 5 days after vaccination. CDR3 nucleotides: TGTGCCAGCATCCCACCAAGCGCGCTGATGTCCACAGATACGCAGTATTTT. It encodes CASIPPSALMSTDTQYF.